This T cell receptor beta chain was sequenced for a study of T cell repertoires in cytomegalovirus infection. On the study more broadly: Shared public TCR beta signatures pointed to both CMV infection and a matching HLA type.

This clonotype was seen a few times. Its antigen is undetermined. General observations from the study: The ex vivo response showed dominance by HLA-C-restricted CMV-specific TCR beta clonotypes. Summed frequency of shared TCR beta families picked out CMV carriers who also had the relevant HLA.

Via MiXCR, TCRdb re-called the reads, giving one row per CDR3 protein. The data hold about 360,000 distinct CDR3 sequences, with 18% observed a single time. With V trimmed by 4 bases and J by 3 bases, 8 bases remained unmatched. CDR3 length: 15 amino acids. Germline loops: CDR1 ENHRY, CDR2 SYGVKD. The chain links TRBV10-3 to TRBJ2-7, with 8 bases lining up with TRBD1. This receptor was taken from a human donor in good health (CMV status not recorded). Some clones in this sample may be carry-over from other donors' samples. Input material: PBMCs. CDR3 bases: TGTGCCATCAGTGGCGTTCGACAGGGGAGCTACGAGCAGTACTTC. As protein: CAISGVRQGSYEQYF.